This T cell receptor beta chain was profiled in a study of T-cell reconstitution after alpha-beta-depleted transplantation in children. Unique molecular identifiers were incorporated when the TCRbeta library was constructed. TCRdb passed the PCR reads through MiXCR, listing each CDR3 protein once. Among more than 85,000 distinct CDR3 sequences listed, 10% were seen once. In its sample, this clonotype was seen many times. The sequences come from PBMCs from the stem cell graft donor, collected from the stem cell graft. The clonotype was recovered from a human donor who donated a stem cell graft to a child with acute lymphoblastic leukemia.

CDR3 in amino acids: CASSAAALSNQPQHF. Here the CDR3 DNA reads TGTGCCAGCAGTGCCGCGGCCCTTAGCAATCAGCCCCAGCATTTT. This chain uses TRBV27 with TRBJ1-5, with no clear D. From germline, CDR1 is MNHEY and CDR2 SMNVEV (reference sequence). The ends were cut back, 5 bases at V and 0 bases at J, with 11 bases in the middle. The length of the CDR3 is 15 residues.